The 32 T cell receptor beta chains presented below share a single source sample, sequenced in a study of chemoradiotherapy in HPV16-positive cancers. TCRdb's table, derived via immunoSEQ multiplex PCR, lists solely in-frame clones and lacks some. Here the sample spans 29,000 or so clones, roughly nine tenths being singletons. The sequencing used blood, collected from a patient who underwent chemoradiotherapy. These receptors were taken from a human donor with HPV-associated anogenital cancer.

This chain joins TRBV7-2 and TRBJ1-2, with 9 positions matching TRBD1. CDR1 and CDR2 from the germline V gene are SGHTA and FQGNSA. This CDR3 contains 13 residues. Losses at the gene ends were 4 bases for V and 10 bases for J; bases not matched to a gene: 7. As DNA, the CDR3 is TGTGCCAGCAGCTCCGGGACAGGGAGAATCTACACCTTC. Translated, it gives CASSSGTGRIYTF.

J is TRBJ2-6 and V is TRBV30; 7 nucleotides line up with TRBD1. The J segment lost 0 bases and the V segment lost 0 bases, leaving 11 bases of the junction unmatched. This CDR3 comprises 19 residues. Looked up from germline, CDR1 is GTSNPN and CDR2 is SVGIG (reference sequence). DNA for the CDR3: TGTGCCTGGAGTGTCGGACAGGCCTTTTTCTCCTCTGGGGCCAACGTCCTGACTTTC. It translates to CAWSVGQAFFSSGANVLTF.

This sequence joins TRBV7-2 and TRBJ1-2; weak D call: TRBD1 (5 bases). V gave up 0 bases and J gave up 8 bases, with 13 bases separating them. This CDR3 contains 14 residues. The V gene's germline CDR1 is SGHTA and CDR2 FQGNSA. The CDR3 DNA is TGTGCCAGCAGCTTAGCGCCCAGGGCCGGGGGCTACACCTTC. Translated, it gives CASSLAPRAGGYTF.

This sequence joins TRBV13 and TRBJ2-5; 7 bases match TRBD1. CDR1 is PRHDT and CDR2 is FYEKMQ in the germline V gene (reference sequence). This CDR3 contains 15 residues. J was trimmed by 1 base and V by 2 bases; bases with no gene match: 4. This chain's CDR3 is CASSLRWDSQETQYF. CDR3 sequence (DNA): TGTGCCAGCAGCTTAAGGTGGGACAGCCAAGAGACCCAGTACTTC.

The rearrangement uses TRBV28 and TRBJ1-6; weak D call: TRBD1 (5 bases). CDR3 length: 15 residues. Germline-derived CDR1 and CDR2 are MDHEN and SYDVKM. V was pared by 3 bases and J by 10 bases, with 16 bases between. The CDR3 is CASSFWDGTQSPLHF. As DNA, the CDR3 is TGTGCCAGCAGTTTCTGGGATGGGACCCAATCACCCCTCCACTTT.

The rearrangement links TRBV7-9 to TRBJ2-7; D not certain. V lost 4 bases to trimming and J lost 5 bases, with 9 bases between them. Per germline, CDR1 SEHNR and CDR2 FQNEAQ (reference sequence). The CDR3 is 12 amino acids. The CDR3 region is CASSSSSNEQYF. The CDR3 nucleotides read TGTGCCAGCAGCTCCTCGTCCAACGAGCAGTACTTC.

This sequence joins TRBV5-1 and TRBJ2-2; tentative D call: TRBD2 (6 bases). The CDR3 loop spans 16 amino acids. V dropped 2 bases and J dropped 1 base, with 12 bases sitting between them. The germline V gene has CDR1 SGHRS and CDR2 YFSETQ. CDR3 nucleotides: TGCGCCAGCAGCTTTGGATTGCGGGAGAACACCGGGGAGCTGTTTTTT. This encodes CASSFGLRENTGELFF.

The V and J genes are TRBV12-5 and TRBJ2-3; 8 bases are a match to TRBD1. Germline CDR1 and CDR2: LGHNT and FRNRAP. This CDR3 is 12 amino acids long. J lost 8 bases, V lost 4 bases, and 2 bases had no gene match. The CDR3 DNA sequence: TGTGCTAGTGGTTCACAGGGGGGTACGCAGTATTTT. Translated: CASGSQGGTQYF.

V is TRBV5-5 and J is TRBJ1-2; D not resolved. V was clipped by 0 bases and J by 3 bases, with 9 bases between them. This CDR3 is 14 amino acids long. CDR1 is SGHKS and CDR2 is YYEKEE in the germline V gene (reference sequence). The CDR3 here is CASSLGPPHYGYTF. The CDR3 coding sequence is TGTGCCAGCAGCTTGGGCCCCCCACACTATGGCTACACCTTC.

The chain recombines TRBV11-2 with TRBJ2-2; 9 bases match TRBD2. The CDR3 totals 16 residues. The germline V gene has CDR1 SGHAT and CDR2 FQNNGV. The trim removed 3 bases at V and 8 bases at J, leaving 10 bases unmatched. CDR3 protein: CASSFGLAGAQGELFF. The CDR3 coding sequence is TGTGCCAGCAGCTTTGGATTAGCGGGGGCCCAAGGGGAGCTGTTTTTT.

This clone showed up just a few times. The V and J genes are TRBV5-4 and TRBJ1-2, with 10 bases aligning to TRBD1. The CDR3 has 14 amino acids. Germline V lookup: CDR1 SGHNT, CDR2 YYREEE (reference sequence). With V trimmed by 2 bases and J by 8 bases, 6 bases remained unmatched. CDR3 protein: CASSLDRGLGGYTF. The CDR3 DNA follows: TGTGCCAGCAGCTTAGACAGGGGGCTAGGCGGCTACACCTTC. The complete variable domain, with remaining parts taken from reference TRBV5-4 and TRBJ1-2, reads ETGVTQSPTHLIKTRGQQVTLRCSSQSGHNTVSWYQQALGQGPQFIFQYYREEENGRGNFPPRFSGLQFPNYSSELNVNALELDDSALYLCASSLDRGLGGYTFGSGTRLTVV.

The genes are TRBV18 and TRBJ2-2; 9 nucleotides match TRBD1. The CDR3 is 16 residues long. With 0 bases clipped from V and 4 bases from J, the junction kept 3 bases outside the gene matches. Germline V gene lookup returns CDR1 KGHSH and CDR2 LQKENI. CDR3 DNA sequence: TGTGCCAGCTCACCACCGGGACAGGGAGGCACCGGGGAGCTGTTTTTT. Its protein is CASSPPGQGGTGELFF.

The V gene is TRBV19, the J gene TRBJ1-5; tentative D call: TRBD1 (6 bases). Germline CDR1 reads LNHDA; CDR2 reads SQIVND (reference sequence). CDR3 length: 16 residues. The V end lost 3 bases, the J end lost 7 bases, and 19 bases lay between the germline ends. The CDR3 here is CASSIRRGAEGQPQHF. In nucleotides, the CDR3 is TGTGCCAGTAGTATTCGGCGGGGGGCAGAGGGGCAGCCCCAGCATTTT.

The chain is built from TRBV11-2 and TRBJ2-7; 7 bases map to TRBD1. Germline V CDR1 and CDR2: SGHAT, FQNNGV. V lost 4 bases to trimming and J lost 1 base; unmatched junction nucleotides: 7. This CDR3 is built from 15 residues. The DNA of the CDR3 is TGTGCCAGCAGCTCACTTGGGACAGTTTCCTACGAGCAGTACTTC. The encoded protein is CASSSLGTVSYEQYF. Combining the CDR3 with reference TRBV11-2 and TRBJ2-7 gives the whole variable domain EAGVAQSPRYKIIEKRQSVAFWCNPISGHATLYWYQQILGQGPKLLIQFQNNGVVDDSQLPKDRFSAERLKGVDSTLKIQPAKLEDSAVYLCASSSLGTVSYEQYFGPGTRLTVT.

For the CDR3, the DNA is TGTGCCAGCAGCTTAGTGGTAGGAACAACCTACGAGCAGTACTTC. Protein product: CASSLVVGTTYEQYF. The rearrangement links TRBV7-9 to TRBJ2-7, with D hard to call. Trimming removed 1 base from V and 2 bases from J, with 12 bases in between. CDR3 length: 15 residues. The germline V gene encodes CDR1 SEHNR and CDR2 FQNEAQ (reference sequence). Supplemented by reference TRBV7-9 and TRBJ2-7, the full variable domain reads DTGVSQNPRHKITKRGQNVTFRCDPISEHNRLYWYRQTLGQGPEFLTYFQNEAQLEKSRLLSDRFSAERPKGSFSTLEIQRTEQGDSAMYLCASSLVVGTTYEQYFGPGTRLTVT.

This sequence joins TRBV5-8 and TRBJ2-1; TRBD1 is a possible D gene (5 bases). Germline assignment: CDR1 SGHTS and CDR2 YDEGEE. The CDR3 covers 14 residues. Trimming took 0 bases from V and 5 from J, leaving 9 bases between them. The CDR3 nucleotides are TGTGCCAGCAGCTTGGCAGGGTTAGACAATGAGCAGTTCTTC. Translating gives CASSLAGLDNEQFF.

This chain connects TRBV7-9 to TRBJ1-3; D is undetermined. V lost 4 bases to trimming and J lost 4 bases, with 5 bases between them. Germline V CDR1 and CDR2: SEHNR, FQNEAQ (reference sequence). This CDR3 contains 12 residues. CDR3 sequence: CASSWEGNTIYF. The CDR3 DNA reads as TGTGCCAGCAGCTGGGAGGGAAACACCATATATTTT.

The chain joins TRBV28 to TRBJ1-4; 11 nucleotides match TRBD1. Unmatched junction bases numbered 5, after V lost 3 bases and J lost 5 bases. Germline lookup yields CDR1 MDHEN and CDR2 SYDVKM. The CDR3 sequence is 16 residues long. Here the CDR3 reads CASSFRGTGGNEKLFF. The CDR3 DNA is TGTGCCAGCAGTTTCCGCGGGACAGGGGGGAATGAAAAACTGTTTTTT.

J is TRBJ1-1 and V is TRBV18; D remains ambiguous. Germline CDR1 is KGHSH and CDR2 is LQKENI. This CDR3 spans 14 amino acids. With 2 bases removed from V and 5 bases from J, the gap between germline ends came to 12 bases. The CDR3 region is CASSPGFSRTEAFF. CDR3 sequence (DNA): TGTGCCAGCTCACCAGGGTTTTCTAGGACTGAAGCTTTCTTT.

CDR3 coding DNA: TGTGCCAGCAGTTCACAGGGGGCACTTCTAGCTTTCTTT. This sequence encodes CASSSQGALLAFF. The chain combines TRBV28 with TRBJ1-1, with 9 nucleotides matching TRBD1. The length of the CDR3 is 13 residues. V lost 4 bases to trimming and J lost 10 bases; unmatched junction nucleotides: 7. Germline CDR1 is MDHEN and CDR2 is SYDVKM.

This chain connects TRBV19 to TRBJ1-5; 8 bases agree with TRBD1. Germline V CDR1 and CDR2: LNHDA, SQIVND (reference sequence). CDR3 length: 15 residues. The ends lost 3 bases at V and 1 base at J; junction bases unmatched: 2. The CDR3 bases are TGTGCCAGTAGTATGACAGGGGCGAGCAATCAGCCCCAGCATTTT. This translates into CASSMTGASNQPQHF.

The V gene is TRBV5-4, the J gene TRBJ2-7; possible D gene TRBD2, 6 bases. CDR1 is SGHNT and CDR2 is YYREEE in the germline V gene (reference sequence). V dropped 0 bases and J dropped 2 bases, with 12 bases sitting between them. The CDR3 sequence is 15 residues long. In DNA, the CDR3 is TGTGCCAGCAGCTTGGCCATTAGCGGCCCCTACGAGCAGTACTTC. This encodes CASSLAISGPYEQYF.

This clone has just one count. This sequence joins TRBV9 and TRBJ2-3; TRBD2 agrees at 10 bases. V gave up 5 bases and J gave up 2 bases; unmatched junction bases: 5. This CDR3 is built from 15 residues. Germline assignment: CDR1 SGDLS and CDR2 YYNGEE. CDR3 coding DNA: TGTGCCAGCAGACGGACTAGCGGTTACACAGATACGCAGTATTTT. This codes for CASRRTSGYTDTQYF.

The rearrangement uses TRBV15 and TRBJ1-5; D is perhaps TRBD1 (5 bases). The CDR3 length is 17 residues. CDR1 and CDR2 (germline): LNHNV, YYDKDF (reference sequence). V gave up 1 base and J gave up 0 bases, with 13 bases separating them. The CDR3 reads CATSRVLGGYSNQPQHF. In nucleotides, the CDR3 is TGTGCCACCAGCAGAGTACTTGGGGGGTATAGCAATCAGCCCCAGCATTTT. The variable domain in full, with the rest retrieved from reference TRBV15 and TRBJ1-5, is DAMVIQNPRYQVTQFGKPVTLSCSQTLNHNVMYWYQQKSSQAPKLLFHYYDKDFNNEADTPDNFQSRRPNTSFCFLDIRSPGLGDTAMYLCATSRVLGGYSNQPQHFGDGTRLSIL.

The rearrangement joins TRBV18 to TRBJ1-6, with 11 nucleotides matching TRBD1. The V gene end was trimmed by 3 bases and the J gene end by 10 bases; junction bases not matched to a gene: 11. The germline CDR1 and CDR2 sequences are KGHSH and LQKENI. This CDR3 spans 17 amino acids. DNA for the CDR3: TGTGCCAGCTCACCGAGGGGACAGGGGGAGACGGGGTCACCCCTCCACTTT. Translating it yields CASSPRGQGETGSPLHF.

V usage is TRBV18 and J usage is TRBJ2-7, with 13 positions matching TRBD2. The CDR3 extends over 17 amino acids. Germline V lookup: CDR1 KGHSH, CDR2 LQKENI. V lost 5 bases and J lost 1; bases outside the gene matches: 8. The CDR3 sequence is CASSTLGLAGSSYEQYF. Written as DNA, the CDR3 is TGTGCCAGCTCAACCCTGGGACTAGCGGGATCTTCCTACGAGCAGTACTTC.

This clone was detected once. The chain combines TRBV7-9 with TRBJ1-1; tentative D call: TRBD1 (6 bases). CDR3 size: 11 residues. Germline V lookup: CDR1 SEHNR, CDR2 FQNEAQ (reference sequence). Trimming removed 9 bases from V and 7 bases from J, with 12 bases in between. The CDR3 DNA follows: TGTGCCAGTCTGGAGGGGGTTGAAGCTTTCTTT. It translates to CASLEGVEAFF.

This sequence joins TRBV5-1 and TRBJ2-2; D not certain. The germline gives CDR1 SGHRS, CDR2 YFSETQ. The length of the CDR3 is 15 residues. Trimming took off 0 bases at V and 0 bases at J, with 6 bases between the two ends. CDR3 sequence reads: CASSLEVPNTGELFF. The DNA of the CDR3 is TGCGCCAGCAGCTTGGAAGTTCCGAACACCGGGGAGCTGTTTTTT.

The chain has TRBV4-1 and TRBJ2-2; 14 bases fit TRBD2. The V and J ends lost 4 bases and 6 bases, in that order; junction bases with no gene match: 7. Germline V gives CDR1 MGHRA, CDR2 YSYEKL. The CDR3 contains 17 residues. Here the CDR3 DNA reads TGCGCCAGCAGCCTCGAGACTAGCGGGAGGGATCCCGGGGAGCTGTTTTTT. As protein: CASSLETSGRDPGELFF.

The rearrangement uses TRBV5-1 and TRBJ2-7; D is unresolved. Deletions cut 0 bases from V and 5 bases from J, with 18 bases between. The CDR3 has 16 residues. Germline V gene lookup returns CDR1 SGHRS and CDR2 YFSETQ. The CDR3 region is CASSLAYGSLRDEQYF. The CDR3 region has the DNA TGCGCCAGCAGCTTGGCCTACGGGTCCTTGAGAGACGAGCAGTACTTC.

J is TRBJ2-7 and V is TRBV5-8; 10 bases line up with TRBD2. There are 15 residues in the CDR3. Germline V gene lookup returns CDR1 SGHTS and CDR2 YDEGEE. V lost 7 bases, J lost 0 bases, and 7 bases stayed unmatched. The CDR3 nucleotides are TGTGCCAGCGGAGTGCCTAGCGGGAGCTCCTACGAGCAGTACTTC. Translation: CASGVPSGSSYEQYF.

The CDR3 spells CASSLGVSLTGANVLTF. DNA for the CDR3: TGCGCCAGCAGCTTGGGTGTCAGTCTAACGGGGGCCAACGTCCTGACTTTC. The chain is built from TRBV5-1 and TRBJ2-6; no firm D call. The CDR3 has 17 amino acids. V lost 0 bases and J 4 bases, leaving 14 bases between the germline ends. CDR1 and CDR2 from the germline V gene are SGHRS and YFSETQ.